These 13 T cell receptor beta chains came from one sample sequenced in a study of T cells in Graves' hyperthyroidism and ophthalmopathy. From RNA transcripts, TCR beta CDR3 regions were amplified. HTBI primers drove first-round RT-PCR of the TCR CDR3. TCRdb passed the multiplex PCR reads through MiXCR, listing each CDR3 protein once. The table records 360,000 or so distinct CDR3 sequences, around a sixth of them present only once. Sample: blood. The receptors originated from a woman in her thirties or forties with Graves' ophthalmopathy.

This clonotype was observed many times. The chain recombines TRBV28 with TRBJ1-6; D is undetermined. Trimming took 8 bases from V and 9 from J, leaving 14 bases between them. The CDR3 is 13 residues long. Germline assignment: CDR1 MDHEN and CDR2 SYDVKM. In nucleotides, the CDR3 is TGTGCCAGCCGGGGTTTCTGGGCTTCACCCCTCCACTTT. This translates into CASRGFWASPLHF.

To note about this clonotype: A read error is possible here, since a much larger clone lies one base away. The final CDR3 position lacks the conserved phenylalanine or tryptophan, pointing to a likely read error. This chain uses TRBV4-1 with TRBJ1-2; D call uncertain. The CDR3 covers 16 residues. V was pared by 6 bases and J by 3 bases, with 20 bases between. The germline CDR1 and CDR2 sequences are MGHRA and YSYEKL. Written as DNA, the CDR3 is TGCGCCAGCAGTCATACACCGGGGAGAGAAGACTATGGCTACACCTCC. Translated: CASSHTPGREDYGYTS.

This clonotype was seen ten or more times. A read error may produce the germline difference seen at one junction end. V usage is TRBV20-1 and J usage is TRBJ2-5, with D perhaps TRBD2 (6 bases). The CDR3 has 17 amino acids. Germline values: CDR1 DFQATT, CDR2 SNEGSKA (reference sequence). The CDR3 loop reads CSAPTQTAGRVKEAQYF. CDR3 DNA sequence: TGCAGTGCCCCGACCCAGACGGCCGGGAGAGTAAAAGAGGCCCAGTACTTC.

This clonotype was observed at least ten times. The CDR3 region is CASSGGSGTSYEQYF. The CDR3 coding sequence is TGTGCCAGCAGTGGAGGTAGCGGGACCTCCTACGAGCAGTACTTC. The genes are TRBV2 and TRBJ2-7; TRBD2 matches 8 bases. The CDR3 is 15 amino acids. CDR1 is SNHLY and CDR2 is FYNNEI in the germline V gene. The trim removed 4 bases at V and 0 bases at J, leaving 5 bases unmatched. Variable domain in full (rest from reference TRBV2 and TRBJ2-7): EPEVTQTPSHQVTQMGQEVILRCVPISNHLYFYWYRQILGQKVEFLVSFYNNEISEKSEIFDDQFSVERPDGSNFTLKIRSTKLEDSAMYFCASSGGSGTSYEQYFGPGTRLTVT.

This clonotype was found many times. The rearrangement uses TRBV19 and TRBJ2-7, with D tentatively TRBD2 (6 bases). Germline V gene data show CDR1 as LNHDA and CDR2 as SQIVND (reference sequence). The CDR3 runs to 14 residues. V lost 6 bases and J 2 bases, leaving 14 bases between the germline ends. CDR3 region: CASSRGDGPYEQYF. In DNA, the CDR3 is TGTGCCAGTAGCCGCGGGGACGGTCCCTACGAGCAGTACTTC.

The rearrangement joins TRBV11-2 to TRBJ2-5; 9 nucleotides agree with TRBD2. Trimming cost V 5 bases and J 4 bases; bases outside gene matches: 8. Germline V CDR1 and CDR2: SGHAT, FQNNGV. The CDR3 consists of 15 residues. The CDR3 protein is CASSKYSGSGETQYF. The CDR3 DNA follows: TGTGCCAGCAGCAAATATAGCGGGAGCGGAGAGACCCAGTACTTC.

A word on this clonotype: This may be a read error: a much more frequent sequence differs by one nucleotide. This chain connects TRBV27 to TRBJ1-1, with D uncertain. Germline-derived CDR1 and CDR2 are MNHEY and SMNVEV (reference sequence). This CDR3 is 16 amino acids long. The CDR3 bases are TGTGCCATCAGTTTATATCTGCAGCGACCAACGACTGAAGCTTTCTTT. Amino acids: CAISLYLQRPTTEAFF.

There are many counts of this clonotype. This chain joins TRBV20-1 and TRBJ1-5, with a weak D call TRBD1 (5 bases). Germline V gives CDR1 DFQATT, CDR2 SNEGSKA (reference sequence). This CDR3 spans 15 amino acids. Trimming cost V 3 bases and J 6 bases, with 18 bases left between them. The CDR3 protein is CSARGWGGGAQPQHF. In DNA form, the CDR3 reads TGCAGTGCTAGGGGGTGGGGGGGAGGAGCTCAGCCCCAGCATTTT.

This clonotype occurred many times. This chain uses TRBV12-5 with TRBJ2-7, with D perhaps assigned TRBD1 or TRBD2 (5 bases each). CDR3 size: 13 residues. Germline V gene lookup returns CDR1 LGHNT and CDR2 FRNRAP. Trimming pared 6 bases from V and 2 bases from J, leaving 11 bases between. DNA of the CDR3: TGTGCTAGTGGCCCTGGGGGTACCTACGAGCAGTACTTC. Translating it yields CASGPGGTYEQYF.

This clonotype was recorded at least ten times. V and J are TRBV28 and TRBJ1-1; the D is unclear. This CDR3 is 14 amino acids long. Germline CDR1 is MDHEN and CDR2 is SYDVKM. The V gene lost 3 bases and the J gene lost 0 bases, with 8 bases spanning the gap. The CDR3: CASSFSRMNTEAFF. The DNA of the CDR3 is TGTGCCAGCAGTTTCTCCAGGATGAACACTGAAGCTTTCTTT.

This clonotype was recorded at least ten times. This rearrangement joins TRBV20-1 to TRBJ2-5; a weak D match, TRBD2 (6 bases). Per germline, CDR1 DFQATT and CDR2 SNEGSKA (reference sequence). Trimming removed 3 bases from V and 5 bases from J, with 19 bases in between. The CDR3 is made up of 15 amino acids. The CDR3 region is CSASLGTWHWETQYF. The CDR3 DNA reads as TGCAGTGCTAGCCTCGGGACTTGGCACTGGGAGACCCAGTACTTC.

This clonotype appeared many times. The CDR3 nucleotides are TGTGCCAGTAGTATGGGACAGGGCTTTAACAATCAGCCCCAGCATTTT. Translation: CASSMGQGFNNQPQHF. V usage is TRBV19 and J usage is TRBJ1-5, with 9 bases that match TRBD1. Germline V lookup: CDR1 LNHDA, CDR2 SQIVND (reference sequence). Germline trimming cut 3 bases from V and 3 bases from J; bases unmatched to any gene: 6. The CDR3 is 16 residues long.

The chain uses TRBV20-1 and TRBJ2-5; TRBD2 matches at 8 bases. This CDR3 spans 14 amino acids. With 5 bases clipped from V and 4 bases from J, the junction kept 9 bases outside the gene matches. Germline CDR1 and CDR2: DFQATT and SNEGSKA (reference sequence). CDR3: CSASIRAGGETQYF. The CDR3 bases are TGCAGTGCTTCCATCCGGGCGGGAGGAGAGACCCAGTACTTC.